Detailed here is one TCR beta chain. This entry comes from a study of control samples from healthy donors and cancer patients. Libraries were prepared by immunoSEQ multiplex PCR; TCRdb keeps only in-frame clonotypes and omits some of them. The repertoire consists of approximately 110,000 clones, with just over 90% occurring once and the leading ten covering 4.4%. The V and J ends lost 2 bases and 9 bases, in that order; junction bases with no gene match: 4. The CDR3 totals 14 residues. The V gene's germline CDR1 is KGHDR and CDR2 SFDVKD. The chain joins TRBV24-1 to TRBJ2-1, with 9 nucleotides matching TRBD2. The specimen was blood. This TCR derives from a human donor in good health. The donor label of this sample is uncertain. CDR3 nucleotides: TGTGCCACCAGTGATTCGCTAGCGGGGACTGAGCAGTTCTTC. Translating gives CATSDSLAGTEQFF.